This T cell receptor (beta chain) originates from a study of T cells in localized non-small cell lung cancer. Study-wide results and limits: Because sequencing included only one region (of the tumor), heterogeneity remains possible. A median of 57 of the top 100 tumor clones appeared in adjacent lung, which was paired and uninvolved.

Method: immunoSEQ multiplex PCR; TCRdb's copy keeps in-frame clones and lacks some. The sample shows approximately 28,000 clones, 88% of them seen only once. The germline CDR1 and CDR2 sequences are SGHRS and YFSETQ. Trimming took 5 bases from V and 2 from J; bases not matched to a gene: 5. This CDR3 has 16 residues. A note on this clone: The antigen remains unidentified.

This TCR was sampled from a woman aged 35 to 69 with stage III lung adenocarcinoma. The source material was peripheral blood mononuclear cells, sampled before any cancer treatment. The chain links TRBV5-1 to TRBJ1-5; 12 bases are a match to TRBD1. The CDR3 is CASRTGTGGRNQPQHF. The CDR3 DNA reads TGCGCCAGCAGGACCGGGACAGGGGGCCGCAATCAGCCCCAGCATTTT.